This T cell receptor beta chain was obtained from a study of vaccination effects on CD4 cells after COVID-19. General study findings and limits: Late in the post-vaccination period, infection-induced and vaccine-induced clones underwent marked clonal contraction.

TCRdb keeps only in-frame clones here, not all; method: immunoSEQ multiplex PCR. The table includes just under 45,000 clones, roughly 79% detected once. Trimming removed 5 bases at V and 0 bases at J, with 17 bases between. Germline V CDR1 and CDR2: SGHRS, YFSETQ. CDR3 size: 16 residues. Antigen-specific CD4+ T cells were first expanded with viral peptide pools by the ViraFEST assay and only then sequenced. Scientists isolated CD4+ T cells after an approximately 10-day culture period ended. Having tested negative for nucleocapsid antibodies, the vaccine recipients showed no prior SARS-CoV-2 infection. Worth noting for this clone: Antigen specificity is unknown.

The chain links TRBV5-1 to TRBJ1-1; D gene uncertain. The specimen was CD4+ T cells from PBMCs cultured with SARS-CoV-2 spike peptides, collected before COVID-19 vaccination. The clonotype was recovered from a human donor who received a COVID-19 vaccine. The CDR3 reads CASRGGQAHVNTEAFF. Written as DNA, the CDR3 is TGCGCCAGCAGAGGAGGGCAGGCCCATGTGAACACTGAAGCTTTCTTT.